This T cell receptor beta chain appears in the sequencing data of a study of T cells in Graves' hyperthyroidism and ophthalmopathy. Study-level background: Peripheral blood specimens were obtained at initial diagnosis, prior to any treatment. Regarding the study as a whole: Blood also held most thyroid clonotypes expanded beyond 0.001.

Ahead of any ophthalmopathy symptoms, the blood sample was obtained at the first diagnosis of hyperthyroidism. This clonotype was seen ten or more times. The antigen remains unidentified. The investigators amplified TCR beta CDR3 regions from RNA transcripts. Using the HTBI primer set, a first-round RT-PCR was run on the TCR CDR3. MiXCR was run by TCRdb on the multiplex PCR reads, yielding one entry per CDR3 protein. The top ten hold around a quarter of the sample, which has some 350,000 distinct CDR3 sequences, about a sixth seen once. V was pared by 5 bases and J by 0 bases, with 11 bases of the junction left unmatched. The CDR3 is 19 residues long. Per germline, CDR1 MNHEY and CDR2 SMNVEV (reference sequence).

The chain links TRBV27 to TRBJ2-3; 13 bases line up with TRBD2. The receptor was isolated from a woman between 18 and 29 years old with Graves' hyperthyroidism that later progressed to Graves' ophthalmopathy. Sample: blood. The CDR3 DNA reads TGTGCCAGCAGTCCCCTCGGACTAGCGGGAGCAACTAGCACAGATACGCAGTATTTT. Encoded protein: CASSPLGLAGATSTDTQYF.